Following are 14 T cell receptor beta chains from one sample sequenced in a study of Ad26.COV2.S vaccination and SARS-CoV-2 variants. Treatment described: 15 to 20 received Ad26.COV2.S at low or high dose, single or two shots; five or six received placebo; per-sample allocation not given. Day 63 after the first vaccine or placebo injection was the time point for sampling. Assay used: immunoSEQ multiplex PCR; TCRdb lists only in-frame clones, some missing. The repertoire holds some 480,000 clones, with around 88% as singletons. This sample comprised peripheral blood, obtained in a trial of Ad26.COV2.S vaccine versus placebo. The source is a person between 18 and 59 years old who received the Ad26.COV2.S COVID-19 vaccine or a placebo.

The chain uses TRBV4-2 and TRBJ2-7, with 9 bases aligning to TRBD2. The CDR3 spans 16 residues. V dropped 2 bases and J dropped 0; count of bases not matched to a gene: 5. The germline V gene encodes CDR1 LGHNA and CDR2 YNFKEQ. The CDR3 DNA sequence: TGTGCCAGCAGCCAACACAGCGGGAGGCGCTCCTACGAGCAGTACTTC. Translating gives CASSQHSGRRSYEQYF.

The chain's CDR3 is CASSYLGLRSYNEQFF. The DNA for the CDR3 is TGTGCCAGCAGTTACCTGGGGCTCCGCTCCTACAATGAGCAGTTCTTC. V gene TRBV6-2 or TRBV6-3 combines with J gene TRBJ2-1; a weak D match, TRBD1 (5 bases). V lost 2 bases, J lost 0 bases, and 11 bases lay in between. The CDR3 sequence is 16 residues long. CDR1 is MNHEY and CDR2 is SVGEGT in the germline V gene.

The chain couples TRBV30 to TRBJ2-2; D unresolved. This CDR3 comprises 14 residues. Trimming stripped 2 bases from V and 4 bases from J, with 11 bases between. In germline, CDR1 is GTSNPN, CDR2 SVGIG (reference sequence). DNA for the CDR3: TGTGCCTGGAGTTTGTTGCCGGCCACCGGGGAGCTGTTTTTT. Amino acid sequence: CAWSLLPATGELFF. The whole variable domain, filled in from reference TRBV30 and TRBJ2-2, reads SQTIHQWPATLVQPVGSPLSLECTVEGTSNPNLYWYRQAAGRGLQLLFYSVGIGQISSEVPQNLSASRPQDRQFILSSKKLLLSDSGFYLCAWSLLPATGELFFGEGSRLTVL.

Here the CDR3 reads CASSLVRGQGRRFPQYF. CDR3 nucleotide sequence: TGCGCCAGCAGCTTGGTCCGAGGGCAGGGAAGGCGGTTTCCGCAGTATTTT. The rearrangement links TRBV5-1 to TRBJ2-3; D is possibly TRBD1 or TRBD2 (5 bases each). CDR3 length: 17 residues. Germline V CDR1 and CDR2: SGHRS, YFSETQ. V lost 0 bases to trimming and J lost 10 bases, with 24 bases between them.

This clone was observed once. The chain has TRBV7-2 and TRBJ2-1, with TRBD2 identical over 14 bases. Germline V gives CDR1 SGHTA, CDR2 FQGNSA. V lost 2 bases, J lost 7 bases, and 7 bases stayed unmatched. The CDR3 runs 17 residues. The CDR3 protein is CASSLTLTSGRANEQFF. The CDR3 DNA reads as TGTGCCAGCAGCTTAACCCTGACTAGCGGGAGGGCTAATGAGCAGTTCTTC.

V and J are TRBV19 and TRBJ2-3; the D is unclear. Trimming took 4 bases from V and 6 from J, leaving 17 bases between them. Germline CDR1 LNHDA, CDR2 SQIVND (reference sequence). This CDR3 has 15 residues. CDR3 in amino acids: CASSTRTPAPDTQYF. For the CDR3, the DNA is TGTGCCAGTAGTACCCGGACCCCCGCCCCGGATACGCAGTATTTT.

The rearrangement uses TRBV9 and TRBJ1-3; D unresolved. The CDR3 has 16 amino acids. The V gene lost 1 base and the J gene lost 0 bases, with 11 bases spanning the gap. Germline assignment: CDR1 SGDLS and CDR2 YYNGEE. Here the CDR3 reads CASSVLGIGSGNTIYF. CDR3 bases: TGTGCCAGCAGCGTACTAGGGATCGGCTCTGGAAACACCATATATTTT.

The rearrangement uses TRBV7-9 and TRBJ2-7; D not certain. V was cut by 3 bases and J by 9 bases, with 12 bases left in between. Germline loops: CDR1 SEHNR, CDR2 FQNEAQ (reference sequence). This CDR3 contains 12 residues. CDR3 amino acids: CASSLGTTMQYF. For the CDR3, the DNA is TGTGCCAGCAGCTTGGGCACAACAATGCAGTACTTC.

CDR3 nucleotides: TGTGCCAGCAGCTTAGGAGTCATGAACACTGAAGCTTTCTTT. Translated: CASSLGVMNTEAFF. This sequence joins TRBV7-2 and TRBJ1-1; no reliable D call. The CDR3 totals 14 residues. Germline V gene data show CDR1 as SGHTA and CDR2 as FQGNSA. V was shortened by 1 base and J by 0 bases, with 6 bases between the two germline ends.

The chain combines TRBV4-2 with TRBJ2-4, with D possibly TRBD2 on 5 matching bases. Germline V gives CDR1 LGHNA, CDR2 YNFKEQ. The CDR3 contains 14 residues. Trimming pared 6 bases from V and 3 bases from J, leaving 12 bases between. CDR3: CASSGLRNKNIQYF. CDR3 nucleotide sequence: TGTGCCAGCAGTGGACTGAGAAACAAAAACATTCAGTACTTC.

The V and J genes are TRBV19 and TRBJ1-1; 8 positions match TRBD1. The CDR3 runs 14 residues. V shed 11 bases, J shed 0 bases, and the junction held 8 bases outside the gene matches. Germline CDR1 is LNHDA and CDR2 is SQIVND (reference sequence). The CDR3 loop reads CAATRTGMNTEAFF. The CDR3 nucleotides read TGTGCCGCCACCCGGACAGGGATGAACACTGAAGCTTTCTTT.

DNA of the CDR3: TGTGCCAGCAGCCGGACAGGGGACTTACCTCGGGGGACTGAAGCTTTCTTT. Translated, it gives CASSRTGDLPRGTEAFF. The chain links TRBV5-5 to TRBJ1-1, with 9 bases fitting TRBD1. Germline-derived CDR1 and CDR2 are SGHKS and YYEKEE (reference sequence). The V segment lost 4 bases and the J segment 5 bases; nucleotides outside the gene matches: 15. The CDR3 is 17 amino acids.

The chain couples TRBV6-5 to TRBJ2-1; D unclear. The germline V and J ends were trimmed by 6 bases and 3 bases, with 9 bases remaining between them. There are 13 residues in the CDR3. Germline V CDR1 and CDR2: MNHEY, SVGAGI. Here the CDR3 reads CASRPPSYNEQFF. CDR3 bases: TGTGCCAGCAGACCCCCCAGCTACAATGAGCAGTTCTTC.

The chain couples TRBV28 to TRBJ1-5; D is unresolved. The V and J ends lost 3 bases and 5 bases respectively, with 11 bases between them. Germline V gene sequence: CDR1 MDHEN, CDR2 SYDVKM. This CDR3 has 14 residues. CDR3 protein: CASSLVALYQPQHF. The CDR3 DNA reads TGTGCCAGCAGTTTGGTAGCACTTTATCAGCCCCAGCATTTT.